This T cell receptor beta chain was sequenced during a study of monozygotic twins with inflammatory bowel disease. Overall study findings and caveats: Heterogeneous immunosuppressive treatment regimens may have introduced variability into patient repertoires.

Germline V gene data show CDR1 as SQVTM and CDR2 as ANQGSEA. The CDR3 extends over 18 amino acids. With regard to this clonotype: Its antigen is unidentified.

For each CDR3 protein, TCRdb gives one entry from its re-call of the 5' RACE reads, without DNA. The listing contains 400,000 or so distinct CDR3 sequences. Every donor provided one blood sample measuring less than 3 ml. Sequenced sample: blood. The clonotype was recovered from a human donor with ulcerative colitis or Crohn's disease, or a healthy co-twin of an affected twin (not recorded which). The J gene is TRBJ1-1, the V gene TRBV29-1; as DNA is missing, the TRBD1 call by TCRdb cannot be tested. The CDR3 loop reads CSVDPGTGAPIWNTEAFF.